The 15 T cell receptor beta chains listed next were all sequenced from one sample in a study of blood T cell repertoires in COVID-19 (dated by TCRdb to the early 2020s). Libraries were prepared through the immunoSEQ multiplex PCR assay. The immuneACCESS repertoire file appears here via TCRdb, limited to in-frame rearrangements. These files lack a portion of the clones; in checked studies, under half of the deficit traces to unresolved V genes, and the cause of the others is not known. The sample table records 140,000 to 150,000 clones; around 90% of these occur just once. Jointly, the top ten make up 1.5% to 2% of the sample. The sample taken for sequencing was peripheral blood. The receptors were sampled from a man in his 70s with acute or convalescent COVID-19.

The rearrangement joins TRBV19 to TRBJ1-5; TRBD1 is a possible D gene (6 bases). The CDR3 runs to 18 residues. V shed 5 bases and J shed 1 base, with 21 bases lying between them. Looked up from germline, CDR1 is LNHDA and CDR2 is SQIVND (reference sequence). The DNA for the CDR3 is TGTGCCAGTAGTCTTACACCGGGACACCAAGGGAGCAATCAGCCCCAGCATTTT. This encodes CASSLTPGHQGSNQPQHF.

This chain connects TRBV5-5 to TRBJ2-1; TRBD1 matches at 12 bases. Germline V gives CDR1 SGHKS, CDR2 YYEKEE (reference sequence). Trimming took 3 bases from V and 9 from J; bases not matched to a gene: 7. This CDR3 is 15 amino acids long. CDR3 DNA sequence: TGTGCCAGCAGCTCATGGGGGACAGGGGGCGTTGAGCAGTTCTTC. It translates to CASSSWGTGGVEQFF.

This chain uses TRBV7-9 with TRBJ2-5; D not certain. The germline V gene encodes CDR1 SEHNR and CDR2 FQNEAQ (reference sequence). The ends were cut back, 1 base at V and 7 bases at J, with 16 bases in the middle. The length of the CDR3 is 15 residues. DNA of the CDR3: TGTGCCAGCAGCTTAGACTTCACGGGTCCCGGGACCCAGTACTTC. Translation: CASSLDFTGPGTQYF. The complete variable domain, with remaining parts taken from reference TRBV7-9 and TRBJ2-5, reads DTGVSQNPRHKITKRGQNVTFRCDPISEHNRLYWYRQTLGQGPEFLTYFQNEAQLEKSRLLSDRFSAERPKGSFSTLEIQRTEQGDSAMYLCASSLDFTGPGTQYFGPGTRLLVL.

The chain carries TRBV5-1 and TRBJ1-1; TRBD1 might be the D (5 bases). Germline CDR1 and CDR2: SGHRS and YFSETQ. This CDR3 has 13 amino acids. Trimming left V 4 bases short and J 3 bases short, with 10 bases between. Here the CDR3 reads CASSPGGDTEAFF. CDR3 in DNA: TGCGCCAGCAGCCCCGGGGGGGACACTGAAGCTTTCTTT.

The CDR3 coding sequence is TGTGCCAGCAGCTGGGGGACAGGGCCTTACGAGCAGTACTTC. It codes for CASSWGTGPYEQYF. The chain combines TRBV5-4 with TRBJ2-7; 9 bases are a match to TRBD1. CDR3 size: 14 residues. The germline CDR1 and CDR2 sequences are SGHNT and YYREEE (reference sequence). The V gene end was trimmed by 3 bases and the J gene end by 4 bases; junction bases not matched to a gene: 5. Together with reference TRBV5-4 and TRBJ2-7, the CDR3 gives the full variable domain: ETGVTQSPTHLIKTRGQQVTLRCSSQSGHNTVSWYQQALGQGPQFIFQYYREEENGRGNFPPRFSGLQFPNYSSELNVNALELDDSALYLCASSWGTGPYEQYFGPGTRLTVT.

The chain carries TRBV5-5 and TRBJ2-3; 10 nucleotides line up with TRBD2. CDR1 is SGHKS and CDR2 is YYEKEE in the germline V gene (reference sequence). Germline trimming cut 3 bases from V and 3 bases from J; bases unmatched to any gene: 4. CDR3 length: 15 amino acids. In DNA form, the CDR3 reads TGTGCCAGCAGCTCACTAGCGGGAAATACAGATACGCAGTATTTT. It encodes CASSSLAGNTDTQYF.

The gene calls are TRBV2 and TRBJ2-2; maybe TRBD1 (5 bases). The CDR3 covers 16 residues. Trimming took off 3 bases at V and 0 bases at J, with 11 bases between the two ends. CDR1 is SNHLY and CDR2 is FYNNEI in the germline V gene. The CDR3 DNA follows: TGTGCCAGCAGTGACCTCGGACAAGCGAACACCGGGGAGCTGTTTTTT. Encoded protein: CASSDLGQANTGELFF.

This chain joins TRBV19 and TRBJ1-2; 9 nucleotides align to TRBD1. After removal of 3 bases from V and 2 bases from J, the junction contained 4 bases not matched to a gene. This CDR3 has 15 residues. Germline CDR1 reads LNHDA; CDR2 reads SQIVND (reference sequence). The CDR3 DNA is TGTGCCAGTAGTATGGGGGACAGGGCAAACTATGGCTACACCTTC. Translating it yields CASSMGDRANYGYTF.

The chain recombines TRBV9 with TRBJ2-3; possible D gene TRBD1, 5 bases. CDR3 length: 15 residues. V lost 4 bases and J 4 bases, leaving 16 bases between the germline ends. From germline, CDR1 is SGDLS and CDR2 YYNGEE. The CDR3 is CASSPGQGSADTQYF. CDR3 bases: TGTGCCAGCAGCCCCGGTCAGGGTTCTGCAGATACGCAGTATTTT.

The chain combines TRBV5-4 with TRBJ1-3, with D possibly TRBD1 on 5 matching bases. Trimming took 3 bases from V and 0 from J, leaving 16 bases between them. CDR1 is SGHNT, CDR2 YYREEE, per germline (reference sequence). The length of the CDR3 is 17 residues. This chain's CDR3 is CASSSKADSLSGNTIYF. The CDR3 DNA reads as TGTGCCAGCAGCTCCAAGGCCGACAGTCTCTCTGGAAACACCATATATTTT. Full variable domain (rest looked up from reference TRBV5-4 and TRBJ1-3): ETGVTQSPTHLIKTRGQQVTLRCSSQSGHNTVSWYQQALGQGPQFIFQYYREEENGRGNFPPRFSGLQFPNYSSELNVNALELDDSALYLCASSSKADSLSGNTIYFGEGSWLTVV.

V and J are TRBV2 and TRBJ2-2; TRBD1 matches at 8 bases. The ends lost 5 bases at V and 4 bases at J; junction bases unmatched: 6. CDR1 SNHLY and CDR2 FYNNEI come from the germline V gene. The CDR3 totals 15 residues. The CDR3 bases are TGTGCCAGCAGTTTCAGGGGGCGCGGCACCGGGGAGCTGTTTTTT. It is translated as CASSFRGRGTGELFF.

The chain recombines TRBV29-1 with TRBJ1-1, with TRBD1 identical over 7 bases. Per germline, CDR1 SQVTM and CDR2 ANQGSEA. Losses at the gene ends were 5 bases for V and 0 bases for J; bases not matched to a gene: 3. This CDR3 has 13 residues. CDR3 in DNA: TGCAGCGTTCTCGACAGGGTGAACACTGAAGCTTTCTTT. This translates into CSVLDRVNTEAFF.

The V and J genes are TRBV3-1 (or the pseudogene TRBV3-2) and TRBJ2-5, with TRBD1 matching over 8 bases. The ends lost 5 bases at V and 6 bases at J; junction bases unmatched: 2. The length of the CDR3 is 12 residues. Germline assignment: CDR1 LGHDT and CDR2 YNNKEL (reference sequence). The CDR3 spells CASSDRGKTQYF. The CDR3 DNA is TGTGCCAGCAGCGACAGGGGTAAGACCCAGTACTTC.

The CDR3 nucleotides read TGTGCCAGCAGCAACCCAAGAACAGGGGGCTTCAATCAGCCCCAGCATTTT. Translation: CASSNPRTGGFNQPQHF. The chain combines TRBV9 with TRBJ1-5; TRBD1 matches at 9 bases. The CDR3 loop spans 17 amino acids. V shed 4 bases, J shed 3 bases, and the junction held 11 bases outside the gene matches. Germline V lookup: CDR1 SGDLS, CDR2 YYNGEE.

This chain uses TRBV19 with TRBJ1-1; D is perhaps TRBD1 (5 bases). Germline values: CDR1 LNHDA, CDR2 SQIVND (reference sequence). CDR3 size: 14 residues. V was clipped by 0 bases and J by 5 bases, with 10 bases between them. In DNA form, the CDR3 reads TGTGCCAGTAGTATAGAGCGGGGGGGGACTGAAGCTTTCTTT. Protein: CASSIERGGTEAFF.